These T cell receptor beta chains were read from a single sample in a study of patients and donors after allogeneic stem cell transplantation. Via MiXCR, TCRdb re-called the RT-PCR reads, giving one row per CDR3 protein. Here the sample spans about 960,000 distinct CDR3 sequences, approximately 18% being singletons. Input material: blood, either unsorted or a sorted T cell fraction (not recorded which). The receptors shown here come from a human donor who was either an allogeneic HSCT recipient or a stem cell or donor lymphocyte infusion donor (not recorded which). It is not recorded whose cells these are; they may come from a transplant donor. Both conserved end residues are part of each CDR3. Where a row states a size, it is once, few, many or the class of an expanded clone; other rows omit it.

clone_size	v_call	j_call	cdr3_aa
NA	TRBV27	TRBJ2-7	CASSLSRGSGHEQYF
few	TRBV6-2/TRBV6-3	TRBJ1-2	CASSYQGFGYGYTF
few	TRBV4-1	TRBJ1-2	CASSQVQGAQSYGYTF
few	TRBV19	TRBJ1-2	CASRGDRAGGYTF
NA	TRBV2	TRBJ2-3	CASSEPGLAPDTQYF
NA	TRBV18	TRBJ2-2	CASSPPVLALNTGELFF
NA	TRBV7-9	TRBJ2-3	CASSLLGTGMNTQYF
NA	TRBV5-1	TRBJ1-5	CASAPGQSDQPQHF
NA	TRBV2	TRBJ2-7	CASRAGTLSYEQYF
NA	TRBV5-4	TRBJ2-4	CASSLVGQGNIQYF
NA	TRBV2	TRBJ2-1	CASVGDFRSYNEQFF
NA	TRBV15	TRBJ2-7	CATSREKTYEQYF
many	TRBV12-3/TRBV12-4	TRBJ2-3	CASSSGGGSYTDTQYF
NA	TRBV3-1	TRBJ1-3	CASSHYRENSGNTIYF
few	TRBV6-7	TRBJ2-2	CASSYSPGHSRGGELFF
NA	TRBV29-1	TRBJ1-3	CSVEGPFSTIYF
once	TRBV7-2	TRBJ1-2	CASSPHNRQGSGYTF
NA	TRBV21-1	TRBJ2-7	CASSKEGGTSSYEQYF
few	TRBV7-2	TRBJ2-1	CASSLTSGKHEQFF
NA	TRBV7-9	TRBJ2-6	CASSSGRSLEGANVLTF
few	TRBV4-1	TRBJ2-6	CASSHPGQGYVGANVLTF
few	TRBV20-1	TRBJ2-1	CSAGGSAGAQAREQFF
few	TRBV7-9	TRBJ2-7	CASTLDKGDSYEQYF
NA	TRBV6-5	TRBJ2-7	CASSYAATSSSYEQYF
NA	TRBV6-5	TRBJ1-1	CASSYDWENTEAFF
few	TRBV6-2/TRBV6-3	TRBJ2-1	CASRPLTSGRSNEQFF
few	TRBV24-1	TRBJ2-1	CATSEPGLSESYNEQFF
many	TRBV5-1	TRBJ2-3	CASSLGGDTDTQYF
NA	TRBV14	TRBJ2-7	CASSQDRGVYEQYF
NA	TRBV29-1	TRBJ1-1	CSVSLGGLNTEAFF
few	TRBV2	TRBJ1-2	CASSEALQGSYGYTF
NA	TRBV7-3	TRBJ2-5	CASRGDPRETQYF
few	TRBV11-3	TRBJ1-1	CASSDRQIEAFF
few	TRBV27	TRBJ1-5	CASSFLGQGGNQPQHF
NA	TRBV6-1	TRBJ1-1	CASRRALSEAFF
NA	TRBV7-9	TRBJ2-3	CASSSTSGATDTQYF
few	TRBV12-3/TRBV12-4	TRBJ2-1	CASRRLAAPYNEQFF
NA	TRBV15	TRBJ1-3	CATSRDRTGLSGNTIYF
few	TRBV12-3/TRBV12-4	TRBJ1-2	CASSPQTAGGYTF
few	TRBV12-3/TRBV12-4	TRBJ1-4	CASSRTGLTNEKLFF
many	TRBV6-1	TRBJ2-1	CASSRVEQFF
few	TRBV29-1	TRBJ1-3	CSALGGKGNTIYF
NA	TRBV15	TRBJ1-1	CATSNRGQGAMNTEAFF
NA	TRBV7-3	TRBJ2-3	CASSYVGGPDTQYF